This T cell receptor (beta chain) was observed in a study of shared clonotypes between healthy human individuals. Overall study: Used for every donor were three CD4 naive, three CD4 memory, two CD8 naive and one CD8 memory plate.

In the sorted-subset replicate PCRs, 150 to 200 ng DNA, tens of thousands of T cell genomes, was used. Produced via immunoSEQ multiplex PCR; TCRdb's table is partial and in-frame only. The data show approximately 2.5 million clones, over 85% seen once. This CDR3 region has 15 residues. CDR1 is SGDLS and CDR2 is YYNGEE in the germline V gene. Between the trimmed V and J ends, which lost 0 bases and 6 bases, there was a span of 13 bases. The chain recombines TRBV9 with TRBJ2-1, with D unclear. Sample: naive CD4+ T cells from PBMCs. Subset given: CD45RA+ positively selected. This receptor was identified in a man between 18 and 35 years old in good health. Some clones in this sample may be carry-over from other donors' samples. This chain's CDR3 is CASSVAPQESNEQFF. In nucleotides, the CDR3 is TGTGCCAGCAGCGTAGCTCCTCAGGAATCCAATGAGCAGTTCTTC.